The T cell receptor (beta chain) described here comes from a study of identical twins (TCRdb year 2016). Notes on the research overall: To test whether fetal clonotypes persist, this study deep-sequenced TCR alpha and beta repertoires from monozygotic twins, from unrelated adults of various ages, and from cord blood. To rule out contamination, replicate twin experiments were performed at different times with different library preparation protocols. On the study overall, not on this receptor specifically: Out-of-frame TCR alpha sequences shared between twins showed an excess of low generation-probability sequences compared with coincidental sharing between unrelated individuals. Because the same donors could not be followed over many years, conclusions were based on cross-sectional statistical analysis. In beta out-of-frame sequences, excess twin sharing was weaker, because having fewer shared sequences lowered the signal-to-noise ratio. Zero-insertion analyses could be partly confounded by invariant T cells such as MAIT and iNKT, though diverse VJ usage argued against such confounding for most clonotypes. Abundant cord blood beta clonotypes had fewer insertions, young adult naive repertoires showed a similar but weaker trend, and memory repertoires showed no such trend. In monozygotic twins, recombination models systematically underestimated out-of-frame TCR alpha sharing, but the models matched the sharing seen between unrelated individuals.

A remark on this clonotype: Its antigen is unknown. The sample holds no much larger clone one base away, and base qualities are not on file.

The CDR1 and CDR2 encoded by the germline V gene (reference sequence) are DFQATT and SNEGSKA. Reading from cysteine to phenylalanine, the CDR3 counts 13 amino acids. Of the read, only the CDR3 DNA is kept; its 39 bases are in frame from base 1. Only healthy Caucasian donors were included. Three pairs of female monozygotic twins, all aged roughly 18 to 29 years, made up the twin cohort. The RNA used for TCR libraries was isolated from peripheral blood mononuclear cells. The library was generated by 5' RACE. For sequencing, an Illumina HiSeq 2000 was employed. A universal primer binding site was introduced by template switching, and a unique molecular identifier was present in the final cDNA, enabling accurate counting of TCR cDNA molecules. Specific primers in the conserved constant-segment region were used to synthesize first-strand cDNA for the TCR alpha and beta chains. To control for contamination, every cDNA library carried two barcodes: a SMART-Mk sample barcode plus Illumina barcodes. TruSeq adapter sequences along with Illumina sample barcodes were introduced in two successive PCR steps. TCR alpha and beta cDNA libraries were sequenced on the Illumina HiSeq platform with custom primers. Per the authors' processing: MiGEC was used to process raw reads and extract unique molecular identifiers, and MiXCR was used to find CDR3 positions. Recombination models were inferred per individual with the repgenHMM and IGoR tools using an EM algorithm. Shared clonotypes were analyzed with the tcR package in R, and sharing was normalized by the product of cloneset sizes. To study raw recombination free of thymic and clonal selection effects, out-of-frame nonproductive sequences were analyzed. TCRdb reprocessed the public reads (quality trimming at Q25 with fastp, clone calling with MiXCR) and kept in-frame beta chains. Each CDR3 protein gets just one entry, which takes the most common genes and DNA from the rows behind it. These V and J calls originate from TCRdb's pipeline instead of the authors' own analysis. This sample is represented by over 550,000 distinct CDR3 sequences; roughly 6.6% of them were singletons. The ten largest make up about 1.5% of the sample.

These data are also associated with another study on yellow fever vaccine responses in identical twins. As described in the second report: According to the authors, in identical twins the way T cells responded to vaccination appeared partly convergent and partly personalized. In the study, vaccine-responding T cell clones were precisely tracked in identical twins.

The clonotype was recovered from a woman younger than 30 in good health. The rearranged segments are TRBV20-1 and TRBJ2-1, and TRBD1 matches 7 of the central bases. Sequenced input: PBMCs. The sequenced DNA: TGCAGCCAGAAGCCAGGGGGAAGGAATGAGCAGTTCTTC. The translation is CSQKPGGRNEQFF.